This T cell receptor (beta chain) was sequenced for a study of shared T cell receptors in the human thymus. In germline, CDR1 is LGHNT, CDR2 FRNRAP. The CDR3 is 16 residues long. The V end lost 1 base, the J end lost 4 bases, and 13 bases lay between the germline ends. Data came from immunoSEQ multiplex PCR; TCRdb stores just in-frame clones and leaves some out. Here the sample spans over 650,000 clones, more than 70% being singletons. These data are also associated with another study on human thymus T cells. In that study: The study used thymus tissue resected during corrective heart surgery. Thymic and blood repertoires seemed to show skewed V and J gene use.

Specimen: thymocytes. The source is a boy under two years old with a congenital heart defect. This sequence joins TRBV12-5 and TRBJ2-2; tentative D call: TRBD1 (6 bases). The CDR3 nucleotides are TGTGCTAGTGGTTTGGCGTCTTCCAGGGGCACCGGGGAGCTGTTTTTT. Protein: CASGLASSRGTGELFF.